These 30 T cell receptor beta chains originate from one sample sequenced in a study of blood T cell repertoires in COVID-19 (TCRdb year 2020). Receptor amplification or capture employed the immunoSEQ multiplex PCR assay. This immuneACCESS table, as held by TCRdb, lists in-frame sequences with V and J called but not all clones. Of the missing ones, under half trace to an unresolved V gene in checked studies; the others have no known cause. For this sample there are approximately 77,000 clones; 75% to 90% appear just once. The ten largest clones add up to roughly 2% of the sample. The sample was peripheral blood. The receptors derive from a man aged 25 to 45 with acute or convalescent COVID-19.

The chain carries TRBV14 and TRBJ2-6; D is unresolved. The ends were cut back, 7 bases at V and 4 bases at J, with 8 bases in the middle. The CDR3 sequence is 13 residues long. Per germline, CDR1 SGHDN and CDR2 FVKESK. CDR3 in DNA: TGTGCCAGCAATCCGTCCGGGGCCAACGTCCTGACTTTC. It specifies CASNPSGANVLTF.

The chain combines TRBV4-1 with TRBJ1-5; possible D gene TRBD1, 6 bases. The CDR3 consists of 17 residues. The germline V and J ends were trimmed by 3 bases and 5 bases, with 20 bases remaining between them. CDR1 and CDR2 (germline): MGHRA, YSYEKL. As DNA, the CDR3 is TGCGCCAGCAGCCACCCGACAGGACGGCGTCCGGATCAGCCCCAGCATTTT. Its protein is CASSHPTGRRPDQPQHF.

This clone was picked up one time. The J gene is TRBJ1-4, the V gene TRBV30, with 7 nucleotides matching TRBD1. Trimming took 1 base from V and 8 from J; bases not matched to a gene: 7. From germline, CDR1 is GTSNPN and CDR2 SVGIG (reference sequence). This CDR3 has 14 residues. As DNA, the CDR3 is TGTGCCTGGAGTGAAGGGGGCTCAGGGGAAAAACTGTTTTTT. Translation gives CAWSEGGSGEKLFF. Combining the CDR3 with reference TRBV30 and TRBJ1-4 gives the whole variable domain SQTIHQWPATLVQPVGSPLSLECTVEGTSNPNLYWYRQAAGRGLQLLFYSVGIGQISSEVPQNLSASRPQDRQFILSSKKLLLSDSGFYLCAWSEGGSGEKLFFGSGTQLSVL.

Remarks on this clone: The junction shows a germline mismatch at one end, possibly a read error. The genes are TRBV7-9 and TRBJ2-7; TRBD1 agrees at 7 bases. This CDR3 contains 17 residues. The germline V gene has CDR1 SEHNR and CDR2 FQNEAQ (reference sequence). Here the CDR3 DNA reads TGTGCCAGCAGCGTAGCCTCCGGGACAGATTCGTCCTACGAGCAGTACTTC. Its translation is CASSVASGTDSSYEQYF.

The chain recombines TRBV7-8 with TRBJ1-4; maybe TRBD1 (5 bases). The CDR3 contains 15 residues. Germline V CDR1 and CDR2: SGHVS, FQNEAQ. The V gene lost 1 base and the J gene lost 4 bases, with 10 bases spanning the gap. The CDR3 DNA reads as TGTGCCAGCAGCTTAGGGGGGGAGATTAATGAAAAACTGTTTTTT. Its protein product is CASSLGGEINEKLFF. Combining the CDR3 with reference TRBV7-8 and TRBJ1-4 gives the whole variable domain GAGVSQSPRYKVAKRGQDVALRCDPISGHVSLFWYQQALGQGPEFLTYFQNEAQLDKSGLPSDRFFAERPEGSVSTLKIQRTQQEDSAVYLCASSLGGEINEKLFFGSGTQLSVL.

This chain links TRBV7-2 with TRBJ1-3; TRBD1 might be the D (5 bases). The V end was cut by 1 base, the J end by 4 bases, with 14 bases between. This CDR3 comprises 16 residues. The germline V gene encodes CDR1 SGHTA and CDR2 FQGNSA. In DNA form, the CDR3 reads TGTGCCAGCAGCTTAGGCCCCGCCAGGGCCGGAAACACCATATATTTT. Protein product: CASSLGPARAGNTIYF.

The chain links TRBV30 to TRBJ1-2; D is perhaps TRBD1 (5 bases). There are 12 residues in the CDR3. In germline, CDR1 is GTSNPN, CDR2 SVGIG (reference sequence). Trimming took off 2 bases at V and 5 bases at J, with 9 bases between the two ends. CDR3 in DNA: TGTGCCTGGAGTTCCGGGGGTTATGGCTACACCTTC. Its translation: CAWSSGGYGYTF.

This chain uses TRBV6-5 with TRBJ1-1; 8 bases agree with TRBD1. The CDR3 length is 15 residues. The V segment lost 0 bases and the J segment 7 bases; nucleotides outside the gene matches: 7. The germline gives CDR1 MNHEY, CDR2 SVGAGI. CDR3 amino acids: CASSYSFQGAIEAFF. In DNA, the CDR3 is TGTGCCAGCAGTTACTCGTTCCAGGGGGCGATTGAAGCTTTCTTT.

This rearrangement joins TRBV6-5 to TRBJ2-3; maybe TRBD1 (5 bases). V lost 2 bases and J lost 0, with 6 bases in between. The germline V gene has CDR1 MNHEY and CDR2 SVGAGI. This CDR3 comprises 14 residues. The CDR3 DNA sequence: TGTGCCAGCAGTTACGACAGAAGCACAGATACGCAGTATTTT. This codes for CASSYDRSTDTQYF.

The rearrangement joins TRBV7-2 to TRBJ1-5; 8 nucleotides align to TRBD1. J lost 7 bases, V lost 5 bases, and 7 bases had no gene match. Germline CDR1 reads SGHTA; CDR2 reads FQGNSA. This CDR3 has 14 residues. CDR3 protein: CASSPQGAHQPQHF. The CDR3 bases are TGTGCCAGCAGCCCCCAGGGGGCCCACCAGCCCCAGCATTTT.

V gene TRBV2 combines with J gene TRBJ1-1; 8 bases line up with TRBD1. Trimming took 4 bases from V and 7 from J; bases not matched to a gene: 5. The CDR3 is 13 amino acids. Looked up from germline, CDR1 is SNHLY and CDR2 is FYNNEI. CDR3 sequence: CASSGQGMDEAFF. The CDR3 DNA is TGTGCCAGCAGTGGACAGGGGATGGATGAAGCTTTCTTT.

This clone was counted once. The chain couples TRBV27 to TRBJ2-2; 7 nucleotides match TRBD2. After removal of 5 bases from V and 3 bases from J, the junction contained 6 bases not matched to a gene. The germline V gene encodes CDR1 MNHEY and CDR2 SMNVEV (reference sequence). The CDR3 is made up of 15 amino acids. CDR3 bases: TGTGCCAGCAGTCCTACTAGCGCTGACACCGGGGAGCTGTTTTTT. This encodes CASSPTSADTGELFF.

This clone was seen once. V is TRBV6-5 and J is TRBJ1-2; the match to TRBD1 covers 10 bases. CDR1 and CDR2 (germline): MNHEY, SVGAGI. CDR3 size: 12 residues. The V segment lost 8 bases and the J segment 7 bases; nucleotides outside the gene matches: 4. CDR3 loop: CASWDRGFGYTF. The CDR3 DNA is TGTGCCAGCTGGGACAGGGGTTTTGGCTACACCTTC.

This chain links TRBV14 with TRBJ1-1; D ambiguous. From germline, CDR1 is SGHDN and CDR2 FVKESK. The ends were cut back, 1 base at V and 11 bases at J, with 11 bases in the middle. CDR3 size: 12 residues. For the CDR3, the DNA is TGTGCCAGCAGCCAAGTCAGGATCCCCGCTTTCTTT. It translates to CASSQVRIPAFF.

V and J are TRBV12-5 and TRBJ2-4, with 11 bases matching TRBD1. Trimming took 5 bases from V and 8 from J; bases not matched to a gene: 5. The CDR3 length is 14 residues. Germline CDR1 and CDR2: LGHNT and FRNRAP. The CDR3 sequence is CASGTGTGGDIQYF. The CDR3 DNA is TGTGCTAGTGGTACCGGGACAGGGGGGGACATTCAGTACTTC.

J is TRBJ1-3 and V is TRBV1. TRBV1 is shown as a pseudogene. The CDR3 sequence is 15 residues long. This CDR3 is CTSRQEMAAAHTIYF. In DNA form, the CDR3 reads TGCACCAGCAGACAAGAGATGGCGGCAGCCCATACCATATATTTT.

This rearrangement joins TRBV27 to TRBJ2-2, with TRBD1 as a possible D gene (5 bases). V was cut by 5 bases and J by 6 bases, with 16 bases left in between. Germline V lookup: CDR1 MNHEY, CDR2 SMNVEV (reference sequence). The length of the CDR3 is 15 residues. The CDR3 DNA follows: TGTGCCAGCAGTCCCCCGAGAGAAGGGGCCGGGGAGCTGTTTTTT. Translating it yields CASSPPREGAGELFF.

The rearrangement joins TRBV6-5 to TRBJ1-5; weak D call: TRBD1 (6 bases). There are 15 residues in the CDR3. V was pared by 6 bases and J by 0 bases, with 12 bases between. Per the germline V gene, CDR1 is MNHEY and CDR2 is SVGAGI. The CDR3 is CASRPRGYSNQPQHF. DNA for the CDR3: TGTGCCAGCAGACCCAGGGGATATAGCAATCAGCCCCAGCATTTT.

The rearrangement uses TRBV5-1 and TRBJ2-7; TRBD1 matches at 10 bases. The CDR3 runs to 15 residues. The trim removed 0 bases at V and 5 bases at J, leaving 5 bases unmatched. Germline lookup yields CDR1 SGHRS and CDR2 YFSETQ. The DNA of the CDR3 is TGCGCCAGCAGCTTGGGGACAGGGGGGTCAAACGAGCAGTACGTC. As protein: CASSLGTGGSNEQYV.

This chain joins TRBV6-6 and TRBJ1-5; 7 bases agree with TRBD1. Unmatched junction bases numbered 6, after V lost 7 bases and J lost 0 bases. The germline V gene has CDR1 MNHNY and CDR2 SVGAGI (reference sequence). The CDR3 sequence is 15 residues long. CDR3 loop: CASNTQGYSNQPQHF. The CDR3 coding sequence is TGTGCCAGCAACACACAGGGGTATAGCAATCAGCCCCAGCATTTT.

The chain combines TRBV12-3 or TRBV12-4 with TRBJ2-1; 7 nucleotides line up with TRBD2. The V gene end was trimmed by 3 bases and the J gene end by 7 bases; junction bases not matched to a gene: 0. This CDR3 is built from 12 residues. The chain's CDR3 is CASSLGGNEQFF. CDR3 in DNA: TGTGCCAGCAGTTTGGGAGGGAATGAGCAGTTCTTC.

The DNA for the CDR3 is TGTGCCAGTAGTATAGCGACAGGGGAAGGCTATGGCTACACCTTC. As protein: CASSIATGEGYGYTF. V gene TRBV19 combines with J gene TRBJ1-2; TRBD1 aligns across 8 bases. V lost 1 base, J lost 4 bases, and 5 bases stayed unmatched. Per the germline V gene, CDR1 is LNHDA and CDR2 is SQIVND (reference sequence). The CDR3 loop spans 15 amino acids.

This clone has a single count. The V call is TRBV5-1, the J call TRBJ2-7, with 12 bases identical to TRBD2. The ends lost 4 bases at V and 5 bases at J; junction bases unmatched: 7. The CDR3 is 15 amino acids. Germline V gives CDR1 SGHRS, CDR2 YFSETQ. The DNA for the CDR3 is TGCGCCAGCAGCCCGACTAGCGGGAGTCTCCACGAGCAGTACTTC. It codes for CASSPTSGSLHEQYF.

DNA of the CDR3: TGTGCCAGCAAATTCTACTCTGGAAACACCATATATTTT. Its protein product is CASKFYSGNTIYF. The chain employs TRBV6-5 and TRBJ1-3; no reliable D call. V lost 7 bases and J 0 bases, leaving 7 bases between the germline ends. The CDR3 covers 13 residues. Germline V gene lookup returns CDR1 MNHEY and CDR2 SVGAGI.

This chain connects TRBV5-1 to TRBJ1-1; TRBD1 is a possible D gene (5 bases). Trimming shortened V by 1 base and J by 2 bases, and 15 bases separated the two germline ends. CDR1 is SGHRS, CDR2 YFSETQ, per germline. This CDR3 contains 16 residues. CDR3 sequence (DNA): TGCGCCAGCAGCTTGACAGGTCTTGGCACCAACACTGAAGCTTTCTTT. This translates into CASSLTGLGTNTEAFF.

This clone was seen a handful of times. This rearrangement joins TRBV30 to TRBJ2-1; D is uncertain. The germline CDR1 and CDR2 sequences are GTSNPN and SVGIG (reference sequence). V lost 1 base, J lost 6 bases, and 10 bases lay in between. The CDR3 is made up of 13 amino acids. CDR3 in amino acids: CAWSGFNSNEQFF. DNA for the CDR3: TGTGCCTGGAGTGGTTTCAACTCCAATGAGCAGTTCTTC.

This rearrangement joins TRBV6-6 to TRBJ1-1; D uncertain. The CDR3 is 14 residues long. Germline assignment: CDR1 MNHNY and CDR2 SVGAGI (reference sequence). V was pared by 5 bases and J by 0 bases, with 10 bases between. The CDR3 nucleotides are TGTGCCAGCAGTCCCCCAGTCGTGAACACTGAAGCTTTCTTT. This encodes CASSPPVVNTEAFF.

CDR3 sequence: CATSDRDTDTQYF. CDR3 coding DNA: TGTGCCACCTCGGACAGGGACACAGATACGCAGTATTTT. This chain connects TRBV24-1 to TRBJ2-3; 8 nucleotides line up with TRBD1. Per germline, CDR1 KGHDR and CDR2 SFDVKD. The CDR3 is 13 residues long. The V gene end was trimmed by 9 bases and the J gene end by 2 bases; junction bases not matched to a gene: 3.

This rearrangement joins TRBV11-2 to TRBJ1-5; D might be TRBD1 (5 bases). CDR3 length: 12 residues. Trimming shortened V by 6 bases and J by 7 bases, and 10 bases separated the two germline ends. CDR1 and CDR2 (germline): SGHAT, FQNNGV. The CDR3 coding sequence is TGTGCCAGCAGACCAGACAGCCAGCCCCAGCATTTT. Translated, it gives CASRPDSQPQHF.

This chain's CDR3 is CASRWANTEAFF. In DNA, the CDR3 is TGTGCCAGCAGGTGGGCGAACACTGAAGCTTTCTTT. The chain recombines TRBV5-5 with TRBJ1-1, with unresolved D. With 5 bases removed from V and 1 base from J, the gap between germline ends came to 6 bases. The CDR3 loop spans 12 amino acids. Germline assignment: CDR1 SGHKS and CDR2 YYEKEE (reference sequence). The full variable domain, completed using reference TRBV5-5 and TRBJ1-1, is DAGVTQSPTHLIKTRGQQVTLRCSPISGHKSVSWYQQVLGQGPQFIFQYYEKEERGRGNFPDRFSARQFPNYSSELNVNALLLGDSALYLCASRWANTEAFFGQGTRLTVV.